The 21 T cell receptor beta chains below were found in one sample sequenced in a study of T cell responses to AZD1222 COVID-19 vaccine. The repertoire was sequenced with immunoSEQ multiplex PCR; TCRdb's copy has only in-frame clones and lacks some. Among 130,000 or so clones listed, about 93% were seen once. Here the sequenced sample was peripheral blood, taken on day 0 of AZD1222 vaccination. The receptor source for this set is an adult in good health.

The chain is built from TRBV10-1 and TRBJ2-1; D is uncertain. Germline assignment: CDR1 WNHNN and CDR2 SYGVQD (reference sequence). The CDR3 runs to 13 residues. V gave up 2 bases and J gave up 4 bases, with 6 bases separating them. DNA of the CDR3: TGCGCCAGCAGTGAGGGGATTTACAATGAGCAGTTCTTC. Protein: CASSEGIYNEQFF.

The rearrangement links TRBV6-5 to TRBJ1-3; 7 nucleotides agree with TRBD1. Looked up from germline, CDR1 is MNHEY and CDR2 is SVGAGI. The CDR3 extends over 16 amino acids. The J segment lost 2 bases and the V segment lost 0 bases, leaving 4 bases of the junction unmatched. The CDR3: CASSYSGGATGNTIYF. In nucleotides, the CDR3 is TGTGCCAGCAGTTACTCAGGGGGCGCGACTGGAAACACCATATATTTT.

This clone was seen once. The rearrangement uses TRBV19 and TRBJ1-1; no clear D. CDR1 and CDR2 from the germline V gene are LNHDA and SQIVND (reference sequence). V was pared by 0 bases and J by 4 bases, with 9 bases between. The CDR3 spans 14 residues. The CDR3 DNA reads TGTGCCAGTAGTATAGAAAGGCGGGCCACTGAAGCTTTCTTT. This translates into CASSIERRATEAFF.

The V and J genes are TRBV3-1 (or the pseudogene TRBV3-2) and TRBJ2-7; TRBD1 aligns across 8 bases. The CDR3 sequence is 15 residues long. V was pared by 1 base and J by 6 bases, with 8 bases of the junction left unmatched. Germline values: CDR1 LGHDT, CDR2 YNNKEL (reference sequence). DNA of the CDR3: TGTGCCAGCAGCCAAGGCCGGACAGGGTTGGGCGAGCAGTACTTC. Translation gives CASSQGRTGLGEQYF.

CDR3 sequence (DNA): TGTGCCAGCAGCATCGGGGCCTACGAGCAGTACTTC. Amino acid sequence: CASSIGAYEQYF. The chain is built from TRBV13 and TRBJ2-7; possible D gene TRBD2, 5 bases. Looked up from germline, CDR1 is PRHDT and CDR2 is FYEKMQ (reference sequence). V lost 5 bases and J 2 bases, leaving 7 bases between the germline ends. The CDR3 sequence is 12 residues long.

The J gene is TRBJ2-2, the V gene TRBV5-1; D is perhaps TRBD1 (6 bases). Deletions cut 6 bases from V and 2 bases from J, with 14 bases between. The germline gives CDR1 SGHRS, CDR2 YFSETQ. The CDR3 has 15 residues. The CDR3 region is CASTVATGNTGELFF. CDR3 in DNA: TGCGCCAGCACCGTCGCGACAGGTAACACCGGGGAGCTGTTTTTT.

CDR3 sequence reads: CASSSGQGYNSPLHF. CDR3 in DNA: TGTGCCAGCAGCTCCGGACAGGGCTATAATTCACCCCTCCACTTT. The rearrangement joins TRBV7-8 to TRBJ1-6; TRBD1 matches at 8 bases. V dropped 4 bases and J dropped 3; count of bases not matched to a gene: 2. Germline loops: CDR1 SGHVS, CDR2 FQNEAQ. The CDR3 extends over 15 amino acids.

CDR3 loop: CASSTDPPNEKLFF. The CDR3 DNA reads as TGTGCCAGCAGTACCGACCCACCCAATGAAAAACTGTTTTTT. V and J are TRBV2 and TRBJ1-4; D remains ambiguous. This CDR3 comprises 14 residues. The germline V gene has CDR1 SNHLY and CDR2 FYNNEI. V was clipped by 5 bases and J by 5 bases, with 12 bases between them.

The chain has TRBV7-2 and TRBJ2-2; TRBD2 matches at 7 bases. Germline V gene lookup returns CDR1 SGHTA and CDR2 FQGNSA. The CDR3 extends over 15 amino acids. Losses at the gene ends were 7 bases for V and 0 bases for J; bases not matched to a gene: 5. DNA of the CDR3: TGTGCCAGCACCCCGGGGGGAACGAACACCGGGGAGCTGTTTTTT. It translates to CASTPGGTNTGELFF.

The rearrangement links TRBV5-1 to TRBJ2-1; tentatively, D is TRBD2 (6 bases). Between the trimmed V and J ends, which lost 0 bases and 3 bases, there was a span of 7 bases. Germline CDR1 reads SGHRS; CDR2 reads YFSETQ. The CDR3 loop spans 14 amino acids. The CDR3 loop is CASSLVGGYNEQFF. The CDR3, as DNA: TGCGCCAGCAGCTTGGTGGGGGGCTACAATGAGCAGTTCTTC.

V usage is TRBV28 and J usage is TRBJ1-2; 8 bases map to TRBD1. V trimming: 7 bases; J trimming: 4 bases; junction bases outside the gene matches: 5. Germline CDR1 is MDHEN and CDR2 is SYDVKM. This CDR3 region has 13 residues. The CDR3 nucleotides read TGTGCCAGCACCCCGGGACAGGTCTATGGCTACACCTTC. This sequence encodes CASTPGQVYGYTF.

The chain is built from TRBV20-1 and TRBJ2-2, with D tentatively TRBD1 or TRBD2 (5 bases each). Germline V gene lookup returns CDR1 DFQATT and CDR2 SNEGSKA (reference sequence). Trimming removed 3 bases at V and 1 base at J, with 12 bases between. This CDR3 is built from 15 residues. CDR3 DNA: TGCAGTGCTAGTTTGGGGACGGTGAACACCGGGGAGCTGTTTTTT. Amino acids: CSASLGTVNTGELFF.

The chain recombines TRBV20-1 with TRBJ1-5; D gene uncertain. CDR1 is DFQATT and CDR2 is SNEGSKA in the germline V gene (reference sequence). The CDR3 is 14 amino acids. With 3 bases removed from V and 0 bases from J, the gap between germline ends came to 9 bases. The CDR3 region is CSASMELSNQPQHF. The CDR3 coding sequence is TGCAGTGCTAGTATGGAACTTAGCAATCAGCCCCAGCATTTT.

The rearrangement joins TRBV7-2 to TRBJ2-3; 9 bases match TRBD2. From germline, CDR1 is SGHTA and CDR2 FQGNSA. There are 14 residues in the CDR3. V shed 6 bases, J shed 5 bases, and the junction held 6 bases outside the gene matches. CDR3 residues: CASSIGGGGDTQYF. Written as DNA, the CDR3 is TGTGCCAGCAGTATCGGCGGGGGGGGAGATACGCAGTATTTT.

The J gene is TRBJ2-1, the V gene TRBV18; D not certain. Germline V gene sequence: CDR1 KGHSH, CDR2 LQKENI. Trimming took 3 bases from V and 4 from J, leaving 13 bases between them. The CDR3 contains 15 residues. The CDR3 nucleotides are TGTGCCAGCTCACCTGGGCAGGCGGTATACAATGAGCAGTTCTTC. Translation gives CASSPGQAVYNEQFF.

CDR3 DNA sequence: TGTGCCATCAGTGAGTTTGTGACAGGGGGATACGAGCAGTACTTC. Its protein product is CAISEFVTGGYEQYF. The chain combines TRBV10-3 with TRBJ2-7; 9 bases line up with TRBD1. Unmatched junction bases numbered 5, after V lost 1 base and J lost 4 bases. CDR3 size: 15 residues. Germline V CDR1 and CDR2: ENHRY, SYGVKD.

In its sample, this clone was seen once. This rearrangement joins TRBV3-1 (or the pseudogene TRBV3-2) to TRBJ2-7, with 9 nucleotides matching TRBD2. The CDR3 sequence is 14 residues long. Per germline, CDR1 LGHDT and CDR2 YNNKEL (reference sequence). J lost 1 base, V lost 4 bases, and 2 bases had no gene match. This CDR3 is CASSPLAGSYEQYF. DNA of the CDR3: TGTGCCAGCAGCCCCCTAGCGGGATCCTACGAGCAGTACTTC.

This sequence joins TRBV6-5 and TRBJ1-2; D not resolved. V lost 5 bases and J 13 bases, leaving 14 bases between the germline ends. Germline loops: CDR1 MNHEY, CDR2 SVGAGI. The CDR3 runs to 11 residues. The CDR3 loop reads CASSLTHVITF. CDR3 nucleotides: TGTGCCAGCAGTCTGACCCACGTTATCACCTTC.

The chain carries TRBV6-6 and TRBJ2-2, with 7 bases aligning to TRBD1. Germline V gene data show CDR1 as MNHNY and CDR2 as SVGAGI (reference sequence). The CDR3 covers 15 residues. V trimming: 2 bases; J trimming: 7 bases; junction bases outside the gene matches: 7. This chain's CDR3 is CASSYGTARNGELFF. The CDR3 DNA follows: TGTGCCAGCAGTTACGGGACAGCAAGGAACGGGGAGCTGTTTTTT.

V usage is TRBV4-1 and J usage is TRBJ1-6; D is possibly TRBD1 (6 bases). V shed 3 bases and J shed 9 bases, with 21 bases lying between them. The CDR3 is 17 residues long. Germline V lookup: CDR1 MGHRA, CDR2 YSYEKL. CDR3 bases: TGCGCCAGCAGCCACAAAACACCGTCGGGGGGCGGTTCACCCCTCCACTTT. It yields the protein CASSHKTPSGGGSPLHF.

This clone appeared a few times. This rearrangement joins TRBV7-2 to TRBJ1-1, with 7 bases that match TRBD1. V gave up 4 bases and J gave up 0 bases; unmatched junction bases: 5. This CDR3 is built from 15 residues. CDR1 SGHTA and CDR2 FQGNSA come from the germline V gene. As DNA, the CDR3 is TGTGCCAGCAGCTCTTCGACAGGGATGAACACTGAAGCTTTCTTT. Its translation is CASSSSTGMNTEAFF. Full variable domain (outside the CDR3, taken from reference TRBV7-2 and TRBJ1-1): GAGVSQSPSNKVTEKGKDVELRCDPISGHTALYWYRQSLGQGLEFLIYFQGNSAPDKSGLPSDRFSAERTGGSVSTLTIQRTQQEDSAVYLCASSSSTGMNTEAFFGQGTRLTVV.